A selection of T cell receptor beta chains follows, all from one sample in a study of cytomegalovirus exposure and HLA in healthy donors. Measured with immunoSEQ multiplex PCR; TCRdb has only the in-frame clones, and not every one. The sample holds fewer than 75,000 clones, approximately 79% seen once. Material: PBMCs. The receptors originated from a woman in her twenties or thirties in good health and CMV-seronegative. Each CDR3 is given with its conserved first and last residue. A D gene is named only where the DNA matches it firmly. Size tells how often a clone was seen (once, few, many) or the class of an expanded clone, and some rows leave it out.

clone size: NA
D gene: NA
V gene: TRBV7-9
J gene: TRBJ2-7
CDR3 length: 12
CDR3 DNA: TGTGCCAGCAGCTTAAATACCGGGAGTATGTACTTC
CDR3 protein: CASSLNTGSMYF

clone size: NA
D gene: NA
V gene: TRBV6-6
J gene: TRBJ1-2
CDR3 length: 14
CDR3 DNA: TGTGCCAGCACCAAACCGAGCGGGGGCTATGGCTACACCTTC
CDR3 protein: CASTKPSGGYGYTF

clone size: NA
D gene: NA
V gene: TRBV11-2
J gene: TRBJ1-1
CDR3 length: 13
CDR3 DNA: TGTGCCAGCAGCCCGTTACAGAACACTGAAGCTTTCTTT
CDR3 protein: CASSPLQNTEAFF

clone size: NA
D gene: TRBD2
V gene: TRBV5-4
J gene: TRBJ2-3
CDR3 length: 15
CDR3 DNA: TGTGCCAGCATGGCCTTCAGTGGGGGGGAGGATACGCAGTATTTT
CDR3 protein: CASMAFSGGEDTQYF

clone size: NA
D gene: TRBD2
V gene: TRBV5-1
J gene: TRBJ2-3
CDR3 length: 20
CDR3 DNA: TGCGCCAGCAGAAGATACCGGGGGGACCAAGGGGAGACGTTGACAGATACGCAGTATTTT
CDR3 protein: CASRRYRGDQGETLTDTQYF

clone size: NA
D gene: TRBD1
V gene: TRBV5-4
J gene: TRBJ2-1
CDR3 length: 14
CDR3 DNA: TGTGCCAGCAGTCGACAGGGGTTAAACAATGAGCAGTTCTTC
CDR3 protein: CASSRQGLNNEQFF

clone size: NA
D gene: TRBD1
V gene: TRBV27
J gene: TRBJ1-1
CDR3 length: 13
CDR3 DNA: TGTGCCAGCAGTTTCCGGACAGGGGGTGAAGCTTTCTTT
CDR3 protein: CASSFRTGGEAFF

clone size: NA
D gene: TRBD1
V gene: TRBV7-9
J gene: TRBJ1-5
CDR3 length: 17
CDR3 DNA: TGTGCCAGCAGTCCCGGGACAGGGCAATATAGCAATCAGCCCCAGCATTTT
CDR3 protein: CASSPGTGQYSNQPQHF

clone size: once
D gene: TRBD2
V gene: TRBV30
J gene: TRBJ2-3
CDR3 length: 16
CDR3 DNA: TGTGCCTGGAGCGAGGGACTAGCGGGGGGCACGGATACGCAGTATTTT
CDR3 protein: CAWSEGLAGGTDTQYF

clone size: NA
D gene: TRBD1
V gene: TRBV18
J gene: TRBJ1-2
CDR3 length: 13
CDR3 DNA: TGTGCCAGCTCACCATCGACAGGGAATGGCTACACCTTC
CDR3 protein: CASSPSTGNGYTF

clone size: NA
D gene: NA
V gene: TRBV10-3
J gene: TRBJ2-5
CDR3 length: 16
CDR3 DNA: TGTGCCATCAGTGTAAGGGAGGGGGAGGCCAAAGAGACCCAGTACTTC
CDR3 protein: CAISVREGEAKETQYF

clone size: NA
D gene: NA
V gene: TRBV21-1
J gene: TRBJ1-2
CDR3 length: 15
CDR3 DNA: TGTGCCAGCAGCAAAGCGCTTTTGAGGGGGCTTGGCTACACCTTC
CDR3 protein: CASSKALLRGLGYTF

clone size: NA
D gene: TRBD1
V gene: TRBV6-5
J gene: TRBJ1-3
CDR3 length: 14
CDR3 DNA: TGTGCCAGCAGCCGTACAGGGGCCGGAAACACCATATATTTT
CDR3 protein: CASSRTGAGNTIYF

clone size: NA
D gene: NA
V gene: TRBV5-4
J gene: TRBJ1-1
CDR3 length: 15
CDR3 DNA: TGTGCCAGCAGCCTGCGGGACCTAAGGAACGCTGAAGCTTTCTTT
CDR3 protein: CASSLRDLRNAEAFF

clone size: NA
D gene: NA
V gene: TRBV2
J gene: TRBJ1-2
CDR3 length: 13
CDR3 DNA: TGTGCCAGCAGTGATAATCGTAATAGTGGCTACACCTTC
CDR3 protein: CASSDNRNSGYTF

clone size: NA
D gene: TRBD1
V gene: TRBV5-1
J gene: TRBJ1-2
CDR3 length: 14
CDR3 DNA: TGCGCCAGCAGCTTGGTAGCAGGGGGCTATGGCTACACCTTC
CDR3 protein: CASSLVAGGYGYTF

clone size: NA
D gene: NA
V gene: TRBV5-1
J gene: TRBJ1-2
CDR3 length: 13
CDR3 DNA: TGCGCCAGCAGCTTGGCAGGGGATGACGGCTACACCTTC
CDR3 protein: CASSLAGDDGYTF

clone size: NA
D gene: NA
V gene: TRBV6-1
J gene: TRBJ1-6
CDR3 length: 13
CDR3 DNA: TGTGCCAGCCGGGAGACGGTGTCTTCACCCCTCCACTTT
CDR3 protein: CASRETVSSPLHF

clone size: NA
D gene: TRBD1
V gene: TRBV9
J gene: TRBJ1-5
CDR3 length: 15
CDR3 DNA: TGTGCCAGCAGCGCCGGGACAGGTACTAATCAGCCCCAGCATTTT
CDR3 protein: CASSAGTGTNQPQHF

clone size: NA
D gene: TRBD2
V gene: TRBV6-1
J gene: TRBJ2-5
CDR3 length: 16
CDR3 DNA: TGTGCCAGCAGTGAAGATCTCGGGGGGGCAGGGGAGACCCAGTACTTC
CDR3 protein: CASSEDLGGAGETQYF

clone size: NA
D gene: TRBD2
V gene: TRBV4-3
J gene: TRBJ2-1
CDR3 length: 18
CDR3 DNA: TGCGCCAGCAGCCAAGATCTTTACGGGGGGGTTACCTACAATGAGCAGTTCTTC
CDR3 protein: CASSQDLYGGVTYNEQFF

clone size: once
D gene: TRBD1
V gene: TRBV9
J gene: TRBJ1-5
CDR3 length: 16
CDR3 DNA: TGTGCCAGCAGCAAAAACGACAGGGGGGCTAATCAGCCCCAGCATTTT
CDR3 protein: CASSKNDRGANQPQHF

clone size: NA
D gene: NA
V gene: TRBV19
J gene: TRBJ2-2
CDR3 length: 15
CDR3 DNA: TGTGCCAGTAGTATGAGGTGGCCGAACACCGGGGAGCTGTTTTTT
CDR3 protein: CASSMRWPNTGELFF

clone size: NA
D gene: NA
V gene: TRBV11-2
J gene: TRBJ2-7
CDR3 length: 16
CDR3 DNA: TGTGCCAGCAGCTTAGGCCCCAGGGGGACTCTTGGAGAGCAGTACTTC
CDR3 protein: CASSLGPRGTLGEQYF

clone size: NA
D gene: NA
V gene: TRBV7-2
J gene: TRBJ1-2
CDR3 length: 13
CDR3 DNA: TGTGCCAGCAGCTTGTCGTCTAACTATGGCTACACCTTC
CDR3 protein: CASSLSSNYGYTF